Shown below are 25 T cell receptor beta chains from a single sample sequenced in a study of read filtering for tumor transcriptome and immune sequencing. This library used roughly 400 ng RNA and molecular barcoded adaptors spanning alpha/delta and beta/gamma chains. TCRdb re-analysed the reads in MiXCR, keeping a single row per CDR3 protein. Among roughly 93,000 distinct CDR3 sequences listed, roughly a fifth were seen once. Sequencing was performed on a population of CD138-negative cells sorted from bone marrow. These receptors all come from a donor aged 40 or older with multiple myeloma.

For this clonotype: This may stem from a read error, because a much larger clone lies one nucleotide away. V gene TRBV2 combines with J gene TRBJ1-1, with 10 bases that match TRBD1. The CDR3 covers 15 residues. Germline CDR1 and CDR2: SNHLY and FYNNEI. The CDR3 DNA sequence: TGTGCCAGCAGTCGACGGGGGACAGGGGACACTAAAGCTTTCTTT. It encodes CASSRRGTGDTKAFF.

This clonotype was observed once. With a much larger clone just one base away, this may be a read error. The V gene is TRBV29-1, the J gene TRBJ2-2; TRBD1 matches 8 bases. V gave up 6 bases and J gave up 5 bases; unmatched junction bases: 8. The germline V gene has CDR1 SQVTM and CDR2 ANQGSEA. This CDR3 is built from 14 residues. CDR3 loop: CSVRTGGNTGELFF. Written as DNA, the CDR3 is TGCAGCGTAAGAACAGGGGGGAATACCGGGGAGCTGTTTTTT.

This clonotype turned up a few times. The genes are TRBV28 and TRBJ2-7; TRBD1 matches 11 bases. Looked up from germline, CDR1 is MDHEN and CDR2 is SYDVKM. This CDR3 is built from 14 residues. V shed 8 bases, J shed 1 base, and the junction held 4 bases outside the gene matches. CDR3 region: CASSGTGGSYEQYF. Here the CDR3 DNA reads TGTGCCAGCTCCGGGACAGGGGGGTCCTACGAGCAGTACTTC.

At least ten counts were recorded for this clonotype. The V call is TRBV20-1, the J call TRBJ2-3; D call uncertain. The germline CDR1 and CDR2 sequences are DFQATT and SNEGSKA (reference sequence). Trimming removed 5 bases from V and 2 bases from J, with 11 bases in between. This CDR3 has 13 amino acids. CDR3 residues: CSAYSSFTDTQYF. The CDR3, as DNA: TGCAGTGCTTACTCTTCTTTCACAGATACGCAGTATTTT.

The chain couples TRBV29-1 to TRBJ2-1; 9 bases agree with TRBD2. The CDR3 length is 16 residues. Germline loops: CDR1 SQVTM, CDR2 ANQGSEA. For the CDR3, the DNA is TGCAGAGTTCGGGCGCGGGGGGGGAGCTCCTACAATGAGCAGTTCTTC. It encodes CRVRARGGSSYNEQFF.

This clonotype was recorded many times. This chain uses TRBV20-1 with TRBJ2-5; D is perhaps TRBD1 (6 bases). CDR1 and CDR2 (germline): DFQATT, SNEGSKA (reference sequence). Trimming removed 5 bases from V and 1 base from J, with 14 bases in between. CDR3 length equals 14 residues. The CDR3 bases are TGCAGTGCTCCCACCGGGACATCCCAAGAGACCCAGTACTTC. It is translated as CSAPTGTSQETQYF.

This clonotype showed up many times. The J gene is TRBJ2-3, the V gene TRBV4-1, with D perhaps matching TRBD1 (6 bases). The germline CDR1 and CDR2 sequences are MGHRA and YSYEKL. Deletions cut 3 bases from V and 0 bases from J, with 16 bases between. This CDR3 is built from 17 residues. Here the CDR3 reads CASSQGRPGQSTDTQYF. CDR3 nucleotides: TGCGCCAGCAGCCAGGGTCGTCCGGGACAAAGCACAGATACGCAGTATTTT.

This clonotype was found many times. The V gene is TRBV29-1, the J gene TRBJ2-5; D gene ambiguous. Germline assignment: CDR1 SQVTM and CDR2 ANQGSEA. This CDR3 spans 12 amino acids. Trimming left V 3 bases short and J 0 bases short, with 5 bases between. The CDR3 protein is CSVDRYQETQYF. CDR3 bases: TGCAGCGTTGACAGATACCAAGAGACCCAGTACTTC.

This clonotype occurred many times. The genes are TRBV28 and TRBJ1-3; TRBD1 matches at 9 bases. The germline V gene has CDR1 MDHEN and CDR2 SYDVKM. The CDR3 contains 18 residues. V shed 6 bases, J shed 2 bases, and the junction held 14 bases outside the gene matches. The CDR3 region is CASSPDRGKERTGNTIYF. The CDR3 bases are TGTGCCAGCAGCCCCGACAGGGGGAAAGAAAGGACTGGAAACACCATATATTTT.

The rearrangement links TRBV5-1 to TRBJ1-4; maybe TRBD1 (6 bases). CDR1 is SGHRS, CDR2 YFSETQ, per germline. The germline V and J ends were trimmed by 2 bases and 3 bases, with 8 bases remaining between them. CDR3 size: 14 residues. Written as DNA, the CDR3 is TGCGCCAGCAGCTTCGGACAGCCTAATGAAAAACTGTTTTTT. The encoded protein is CASSFGQPNEKLFF. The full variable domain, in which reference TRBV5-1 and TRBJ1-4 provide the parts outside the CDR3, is KAGVTQTPRYLIKTRGQQVTLSCSPISGHRSVSWYQQTPGQGLQFLFEYFSETQRNKGNFPGRFSGRQFSNSRSEMNVSTLELGDSALYLCASSFGQPNEKLFFGSGTQLSVL.

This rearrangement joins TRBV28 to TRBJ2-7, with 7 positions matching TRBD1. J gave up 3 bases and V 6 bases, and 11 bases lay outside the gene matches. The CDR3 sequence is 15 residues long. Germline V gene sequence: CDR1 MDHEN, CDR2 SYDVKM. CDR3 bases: TGTGCCAGCAGCCTCCGACGAGGGGGCTTCTACGAGCAGTACTTC. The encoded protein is CASSLRRGGFYEQYF.

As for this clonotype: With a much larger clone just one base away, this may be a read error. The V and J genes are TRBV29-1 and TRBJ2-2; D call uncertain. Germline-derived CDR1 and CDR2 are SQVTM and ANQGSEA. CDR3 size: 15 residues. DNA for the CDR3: TGCAACGTACGCCGAGACTCGAGGAACACCGGGGAGCTGTTTTTT. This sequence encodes CNVRRDSRNTGELFF.

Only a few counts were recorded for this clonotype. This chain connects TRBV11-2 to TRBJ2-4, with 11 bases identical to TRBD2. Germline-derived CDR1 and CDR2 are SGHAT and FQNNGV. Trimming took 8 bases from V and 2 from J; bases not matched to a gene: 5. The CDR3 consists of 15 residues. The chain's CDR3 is CASGSGGASKNIQYF. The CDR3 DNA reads TGTGCCAGCGGTAGCGGGGGGGCCTCCAAAAACATTCAGTACTTC.

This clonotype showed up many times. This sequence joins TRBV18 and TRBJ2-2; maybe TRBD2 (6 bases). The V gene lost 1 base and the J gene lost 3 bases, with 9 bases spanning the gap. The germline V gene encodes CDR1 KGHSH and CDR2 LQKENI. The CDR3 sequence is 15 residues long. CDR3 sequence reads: CASSPRRGDTGELFF. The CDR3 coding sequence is TGTGCCAGCTCACCACGGCGGGGCGACACCGGGGAGCTGTTTTTT. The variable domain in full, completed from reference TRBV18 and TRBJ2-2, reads NAGVMQNPRHLVRRRGQEARLRCSPMKGHSHVYWYRQLPEEGLKFMVYLQKENIIDESGMPKERFSAEFPKEGPSILRIQQVVRGDSAAYFCASSPRRGDTGELFFGEGSRLTVL.

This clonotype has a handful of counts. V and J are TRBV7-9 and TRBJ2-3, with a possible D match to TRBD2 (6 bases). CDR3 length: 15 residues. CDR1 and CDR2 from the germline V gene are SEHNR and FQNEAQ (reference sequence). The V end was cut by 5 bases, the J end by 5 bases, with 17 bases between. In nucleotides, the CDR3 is TGTGCCAGCAGCCGTTTTGCGGGGAGAAGAGATACGCAGTATTTT. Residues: CASSRFAGRRDTQYF.

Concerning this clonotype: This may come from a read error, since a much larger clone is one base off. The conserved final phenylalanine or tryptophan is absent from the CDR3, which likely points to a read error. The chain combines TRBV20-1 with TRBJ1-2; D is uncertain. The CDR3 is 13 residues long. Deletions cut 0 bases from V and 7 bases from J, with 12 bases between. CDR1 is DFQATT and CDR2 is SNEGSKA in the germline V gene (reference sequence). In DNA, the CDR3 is TGCAGTGCTAGAGATAGGCTGGATCCTGGCTACACCCTC. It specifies CSARDRLDPGYTL.

CDR3 in amino acids: CASRGARVNTDTQYF. The CDR3 DNA reads as TGTGCCAGCAGAGGGGCGCGAGTTAACACAGATACGCAGTATTTT. The chain links TRBV6-6 to TRBJ2-3, with D possibly matching TRBD1 (5 bases). Trimming took 6 bases from V and 2 from J, leaving 15 bases between them. Germline V lookup: CDR1 MNHNY, CDR2 SVGAGI (reference sequence). The CDR3 is 15 residues long.

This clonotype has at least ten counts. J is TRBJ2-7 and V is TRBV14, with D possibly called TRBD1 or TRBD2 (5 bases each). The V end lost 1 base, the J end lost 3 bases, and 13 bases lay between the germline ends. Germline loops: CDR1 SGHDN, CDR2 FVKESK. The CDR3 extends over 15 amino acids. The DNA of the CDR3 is TGTGCCAGCAGCCAAGGTCCGGGACGCGACTACGAGCAGTACTTC. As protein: CASSQGPGRDYEQYF.

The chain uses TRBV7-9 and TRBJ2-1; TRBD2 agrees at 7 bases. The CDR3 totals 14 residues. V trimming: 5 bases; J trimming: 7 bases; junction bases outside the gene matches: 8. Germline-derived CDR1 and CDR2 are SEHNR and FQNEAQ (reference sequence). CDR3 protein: CASSPQTGGNEQFF. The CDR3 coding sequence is TGTGCCAGCAGCCCCCAGACCGGGGGGAATGAGCAGTTCTTC.

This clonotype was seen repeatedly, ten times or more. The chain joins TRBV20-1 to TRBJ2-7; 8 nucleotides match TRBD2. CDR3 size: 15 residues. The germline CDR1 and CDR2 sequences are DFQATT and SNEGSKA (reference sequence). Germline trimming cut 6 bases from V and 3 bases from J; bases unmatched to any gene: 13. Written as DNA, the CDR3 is TGCAGTGCCCACGGCGGGGGGACAAACCACTACGAGCAGTACTTC. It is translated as CSAHGGGTNHYEQYF.

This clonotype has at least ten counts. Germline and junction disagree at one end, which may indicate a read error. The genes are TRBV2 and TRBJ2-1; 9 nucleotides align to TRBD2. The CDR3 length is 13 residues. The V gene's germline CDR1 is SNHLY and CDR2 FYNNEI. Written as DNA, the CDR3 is TGTGCCAGCAGTGAAGGGACTAGCGCCCCAACTCCCTTC. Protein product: CASSEGTSAPTPF.

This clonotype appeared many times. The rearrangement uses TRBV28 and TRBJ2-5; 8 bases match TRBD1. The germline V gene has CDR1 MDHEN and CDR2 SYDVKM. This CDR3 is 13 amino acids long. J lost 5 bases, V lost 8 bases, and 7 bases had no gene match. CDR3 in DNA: TGTGCCAGCGGACAGGGTGGGCGGGAGACCCAGTACTTC. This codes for CASGQGGRETQYF.

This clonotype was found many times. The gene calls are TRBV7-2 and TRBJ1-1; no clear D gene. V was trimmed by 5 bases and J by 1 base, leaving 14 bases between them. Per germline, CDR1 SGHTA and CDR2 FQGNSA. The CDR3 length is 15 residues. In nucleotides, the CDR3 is TGTGCCAGCAGCACGTCGAGGAGTAGGAACACTGAAGCTTTCTTT. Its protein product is CASSTSRSRNTEAFF.

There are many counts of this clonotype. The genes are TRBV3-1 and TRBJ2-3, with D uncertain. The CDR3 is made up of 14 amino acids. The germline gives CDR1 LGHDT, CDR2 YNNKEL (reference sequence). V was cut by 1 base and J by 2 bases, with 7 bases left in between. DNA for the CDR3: TGTGCCAGCAGCCAAGGGCTGCCCACAGATACGCAGTATTTT. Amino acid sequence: CASSQGLPTDTQYF.

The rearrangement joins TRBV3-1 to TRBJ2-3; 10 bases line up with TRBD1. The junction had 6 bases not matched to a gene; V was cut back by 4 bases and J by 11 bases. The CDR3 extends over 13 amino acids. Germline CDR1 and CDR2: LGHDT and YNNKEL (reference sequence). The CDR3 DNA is TGTGCCAGCAGCCCTGACAGGGGGCTTCAGCAGTATTTT. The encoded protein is CASSPDRGLQQYF.